This entry lists 9 T cell receptor beta chains sequenced from one sample in a study of CD8 T cells in ankylosing spondylitis. Antigen specificity for these receptors is unknown. Study-wide findings and caveats: It appeared that ankylosing spondylitis blood was characterized by a TCR beta motif of roughly 8 highly homologous variants.

One entry per CDR3 protein, called by TCRdb with MiXCR from the 5' RACE reads. The sample gives around 440,000 distinct CDR3 sequences, more than 15% of which show up once; just over 1% is in the top ten. Material: blood, either unsorted or a sorted T cell fraction (not recorded which). The source is a male donor with ankylosing spondylitis.

This chain uses TRBV25-1 with TRBJ2-1; possible D gene TRBD2, 5 bases. This CDR3 region has 14 residues. The germline gives CDR1 MGHDK, CDR2 SYGVNS. Trimming took off 3 bases at V and 8 bases at J, with 14 bases between the two ends. The CDR3 coding sequence is TGTGCCAGCAGTGAGGCCCCCCCTAGCCATGAGCAGTTCTTC. Translation gives CASSEAPPSHEQFF. Supplemented by reference TRBV25-1 and TRBJ2-1, the full variable domain reads EADIYQTPRYLVIGTGKKITLECSQTMGHDKMYWYQQDPGMELHLIHYSYGVNSTEKGDLSSESTVSRIRTEHFPLTLESARPSHTSQYLCASSEAPPSHEQFFGPGTRLTVL.

This chain joins TRBV5-1 and TRBJ2-7; 8 positions match TRBD1. CDR1 is SGHRS and CDR2 is YFSETQ in the germline V gene. The CDR3 runs to 14 residues. V shed 4 bases and J 7 bases; nucleotides not matched to a gene: 10. The CDR3 DNA reads TGCGCCAGCAGCGTCCAGGGGGCTTCGGGTGAGCAGTACTTC. Translating gives CASSVQGASGEQYF.

The V and J genes are TRBV27 and TRBJ2-6, with D hard to call. Trimming stripped 6 bases from V and 2 bases from J, with 11 bases between. The CDR3 is 15 residues long. Germline values: CDR1 MNHEY, CDR2 SMNVEV (reference sequence). As DNA, the CDR3 is TGTGCCAGCAGCTTAGTGCCCCCTGGGGCCAACGTCCTGACTTTC. Translation gives CASSLVPPGANVLTF. Full variable domain (outside the CDR3, taken from reference TRBV27 and TRBJ2-6): EAQVTQNPRYLITVTGKKLTVTCSQNMNHEYMSWYRQDPGLGLRQIYYSMNVEVTDKGDVPEGYKVSRKEKRNFPLILESPSPNQTSLYFCASSLVPPGANVLTFGAGSRLTVL.

The DNA of the CDR3 is TGCAGTGCTCCCGGGCAGAATAATGAAAAACTGTTTTTT. Translating gives CSAPGQNNEKLFF. The chain employs TRBV20-1 and TRBJ1-4; D is ambiguous. The CDR3 extends over 13 amino acids. V was pared by 5 bases and J by 4 bases, with 11 bases between. Germline V gives CDR1 DFQATT, CDR2 SNEGSKA (reference sequence).

This chain uses TRBV6-1 with TRBJ1-1, with 8 bases that match TRBD1. Germline V lookup: CDR1 MNHNS, CDR2 SASEGT. V trimming: 10 bases; J trimming: 1 base; junction bases outside the gene matches: 8. The CDR3 has 14 residues. The CDR3 protein is CATGQEYSNTEAFF. Here the CDR3 DNA reads TGTGCCACGGGACAGGAGTATTCGAACACTGAAGCTTTCTTT.

The genes are TRBV12-5 and TRBJ1-5; D remains ambiguous. CDR1 LGHNT and CDR2 FRNRAP come from the germline V gene. This CDR3 has 14 residues. V was cut by 7 bases and J by 3 bases, with 13 bases left in between. CDR3 region: CASASPGNNQPQHF. CDR3 nucleotides: TGTGCTAGTGCCTCCCCCGGGAACAATCAGCCCCAGCATTTT.

The rearrangement joins TRBV11-2 to TRBJ2-7; maybe TRBD1 (6 bases). The CDR3 has 13 amino acids. CDR1 SGHAT and CDR2 FQNNGV come from the germline V gene. The V gene lost 2 bases and the J gene lost 9 bases, with 14 bases spanning the gap. CDR3 DNA sequence: TGTGCCAGCAGCTTATACGGCAGGGGCGTGCAGTACTTC. Protein product: CASSLYGRGVQYF.

The chain links TRBV10-3 to TRBJ2-3; perhaps D is TRBD1 or TRBD2 (6 bases each). The CDR3 sequence is 13 residues long. Germline assignment: CDR1 ENHRY and CDR2 SYGVKD. Trimming pared 3 bases from V and 6 bases from J, leaving 10 bases between. The CDR3 coding sequence is TGTGCCATCAGTGACCCGGGGGCCGATACGCAGTATTTT. Translation: CAISDPGADTQYF.

The rearrangement joins TRBV18 to TRBJ2-2, with a tentative D call TRBD1 (6 bases). Between the trimmed V and J ends, which lost 6 bases and 4 bases, there was a span of 15 bases. Germline V CDR1 and CDR2: KGHSH, LQKENI. This CDR3 spans 15 amino acids. CDR3 protein: CASSQLTGVTGELFF. Written as DNA, the CDR3 is TGTGCCAGCTCCCAGCTGACAGGAGTCACCGGGGAGCTGTTTTTT.